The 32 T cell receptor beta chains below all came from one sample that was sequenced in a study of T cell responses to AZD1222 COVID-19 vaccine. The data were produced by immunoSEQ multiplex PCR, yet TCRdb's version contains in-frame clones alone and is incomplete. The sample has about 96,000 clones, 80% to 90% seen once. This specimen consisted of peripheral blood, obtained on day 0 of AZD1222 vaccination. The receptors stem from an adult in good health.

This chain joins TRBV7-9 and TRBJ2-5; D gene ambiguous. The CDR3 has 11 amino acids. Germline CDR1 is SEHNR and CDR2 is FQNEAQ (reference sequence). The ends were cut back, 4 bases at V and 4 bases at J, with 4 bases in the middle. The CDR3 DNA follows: TGTGCCAGCAGCTCTAGAGAGACCCAGTACTTC. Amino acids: CASSSRETQYF.

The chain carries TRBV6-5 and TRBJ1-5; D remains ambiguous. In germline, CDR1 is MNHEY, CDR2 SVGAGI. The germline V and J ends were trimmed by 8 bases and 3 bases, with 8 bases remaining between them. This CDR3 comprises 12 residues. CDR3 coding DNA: TGTGCCAGCGGGCCACTCAATCAGCCCCAGCATTTT. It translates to CASGPLNQPQHF.

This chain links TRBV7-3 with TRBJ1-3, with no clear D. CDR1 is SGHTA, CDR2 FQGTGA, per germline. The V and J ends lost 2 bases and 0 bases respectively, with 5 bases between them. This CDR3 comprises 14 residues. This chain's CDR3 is CASSLSNSGNTIYF. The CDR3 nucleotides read TGTGCCAGCAGCTTATCGAACTCTGGAAACACCATATATTTT.

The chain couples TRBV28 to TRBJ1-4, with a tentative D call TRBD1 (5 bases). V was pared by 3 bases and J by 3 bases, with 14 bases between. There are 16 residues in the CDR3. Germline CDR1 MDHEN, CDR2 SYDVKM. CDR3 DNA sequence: TGTGCCAGCAGTTTCCCGGCAGGAGGGGCTAATGAAAAACTGTTTTTT. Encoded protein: CASSFPAGGANEKLFF.

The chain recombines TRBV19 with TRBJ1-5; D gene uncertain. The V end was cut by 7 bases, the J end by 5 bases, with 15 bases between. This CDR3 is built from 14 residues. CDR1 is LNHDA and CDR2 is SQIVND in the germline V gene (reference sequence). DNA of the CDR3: TGTGCCAGTATGACGCTGGCAGGAGATCAGCCCCAGCATTTT. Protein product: CASMTLAGDQPQHF.

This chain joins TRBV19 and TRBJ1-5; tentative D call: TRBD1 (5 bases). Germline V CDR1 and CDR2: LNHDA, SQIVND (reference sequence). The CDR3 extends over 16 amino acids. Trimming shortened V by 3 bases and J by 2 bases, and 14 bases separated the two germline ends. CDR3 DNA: TGTGCCAGTAGTATTGATCCCCGGGGGGGCAATCAGCCCCAGCATTTT. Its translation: CASSIDPRGGNQPQHF.

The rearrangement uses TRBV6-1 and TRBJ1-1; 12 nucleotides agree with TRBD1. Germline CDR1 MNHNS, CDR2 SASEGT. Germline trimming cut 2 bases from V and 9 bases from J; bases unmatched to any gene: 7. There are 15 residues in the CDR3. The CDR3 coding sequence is TGTGCCAGCAGTGAACAGGGACAGGGGGCGTTTCAAGCTTTCTTT. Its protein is CASSEQGQGAFQAFF.

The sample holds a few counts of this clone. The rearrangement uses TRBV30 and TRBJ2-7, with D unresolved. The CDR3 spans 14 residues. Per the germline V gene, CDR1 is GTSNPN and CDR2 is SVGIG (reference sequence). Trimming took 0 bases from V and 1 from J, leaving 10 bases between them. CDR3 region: CAWSVGPGSYEQYF. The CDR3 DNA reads TGTGCCTGGAGTGTAGGGCCTGGATCCTACGAGCAGTACTTC.

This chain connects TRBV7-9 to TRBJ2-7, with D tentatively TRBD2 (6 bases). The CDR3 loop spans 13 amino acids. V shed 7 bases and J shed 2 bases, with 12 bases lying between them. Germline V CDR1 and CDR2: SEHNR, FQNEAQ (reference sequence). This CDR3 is CASTGLMTYEQYF. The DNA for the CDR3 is TGTGCCAGCACGGGACTGATGACCTACGAGCAGTACTTC.

The CDR3 DNA sequence: TGTGCCAGCAGCCGAAGACAGGGGTTTACTAATGAAAAACTGTTTTTT. Protein sequence: CASSRRQGFTNEKLFF. The chain uses TRBV14 and TRBJ1-4; 8 positions match TRBD1. The germline CDR1 and CDR2 sequences are SGHDN and FVKESK. J gave up 2 bases and V 4 bases, and 6 bases lay outside the gene matches. This CDR3 contains 16 residues.

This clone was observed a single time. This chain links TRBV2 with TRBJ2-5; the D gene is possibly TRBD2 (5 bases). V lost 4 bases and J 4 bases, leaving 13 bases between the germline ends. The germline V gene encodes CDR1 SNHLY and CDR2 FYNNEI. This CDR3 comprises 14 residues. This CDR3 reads CASSVASRRETQYF. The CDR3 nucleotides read TGTGCCAGCAGTGTAGCGTCTAGGCGAGAGACCCAGTACTTC.

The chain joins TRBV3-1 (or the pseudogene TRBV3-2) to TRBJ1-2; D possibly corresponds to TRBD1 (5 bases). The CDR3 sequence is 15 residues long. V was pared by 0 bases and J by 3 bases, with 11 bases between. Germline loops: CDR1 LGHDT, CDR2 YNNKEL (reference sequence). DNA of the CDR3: TGTGCCAGCAGCCAAGACTCGGGGGGTCACTATGGCTACACCTTC. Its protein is CASSQDSGGHYGYTF.

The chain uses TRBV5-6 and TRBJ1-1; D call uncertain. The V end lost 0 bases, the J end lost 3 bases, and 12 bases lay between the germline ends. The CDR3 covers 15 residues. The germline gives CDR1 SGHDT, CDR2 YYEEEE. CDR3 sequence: CASSLGRSFYTEAFF. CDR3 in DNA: TGTGCCAGCAGCTTGGGGAGGAGTTTCTACACTGAAGCTTTCTTT.

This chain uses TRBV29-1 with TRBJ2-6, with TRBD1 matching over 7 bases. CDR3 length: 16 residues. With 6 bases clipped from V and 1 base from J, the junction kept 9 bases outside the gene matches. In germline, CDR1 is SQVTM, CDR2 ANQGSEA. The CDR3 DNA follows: TGCAGCGTCCGTGACAGGGTCCCTTCTGGGGCCAACGTCCTGACTTTC. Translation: CSVRDRVPSGANVLTF. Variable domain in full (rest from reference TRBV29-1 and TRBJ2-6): SAVISQKPSRDICQRGTSLTIQCQVDSQVTMMFWYRQQPGQSLTLIATANQGSEATYESGFVIDKFPISRPNLTFSTLTVSNMSPEDSSIYLCSVRDRVPSGANVLTFGAGSRLTVL.

This CDR3 reads CAWNMGGYGYTF. CDR3 DNA sequence: TGTGCCTGGAATATGGGGGGATATGGCTACACCTTC. The chain has TRBV30 and TRBJ1-2; D is possibly TRBD1 (5 bases). The CDR3 has 12 amino acids. Trimming cost V 4 bases and J 5 bases, with 11 bases left between them. Germline V gives CDR1 GTSNPN, CDR2 SVGIG (reference sequence).

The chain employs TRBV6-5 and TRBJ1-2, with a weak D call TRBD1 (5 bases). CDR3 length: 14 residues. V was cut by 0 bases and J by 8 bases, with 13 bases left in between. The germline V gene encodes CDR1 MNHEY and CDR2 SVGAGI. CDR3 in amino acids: CASSYSVQVLGYTF. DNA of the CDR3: TGTGCCAGCAGTTACTCTGTACAGGTGTTGGGCTACACCTTC.

CDR3 loop: CAWREPGGVYGYTF. For the CDR3, the DNA is TGTGCCTGGAGGGAACCAGGAGGAGTCTATGGCTACACCTTC. This rearrangement joins TRBV30 to TRBJ1-2; D remains unclear. Germline lookup yields CDR1 GTSNPN and CDR2 SVGIG (reference sequence). This CDR3 is built from 14 residues. V lost 3 bases, J lost 4 bases, and 15 bases lay in between.

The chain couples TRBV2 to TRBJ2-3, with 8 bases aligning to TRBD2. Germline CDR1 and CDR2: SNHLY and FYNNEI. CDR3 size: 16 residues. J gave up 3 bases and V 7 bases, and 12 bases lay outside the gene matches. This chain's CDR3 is CASILRGGPRTDTQYF. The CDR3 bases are TGTGCCAGCATCCTTCGCGGGGGGCCACGTACAGATACGCAGTATTTT.

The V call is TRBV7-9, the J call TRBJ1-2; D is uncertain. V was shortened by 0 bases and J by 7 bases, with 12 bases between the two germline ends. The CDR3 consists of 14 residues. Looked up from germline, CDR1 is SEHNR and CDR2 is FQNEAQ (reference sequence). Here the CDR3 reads CASSLAGPLSGYTF. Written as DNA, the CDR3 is TGTGCCAGCAGCTTAGCAGGACCTTTGAGTGGCTACACCTTC.

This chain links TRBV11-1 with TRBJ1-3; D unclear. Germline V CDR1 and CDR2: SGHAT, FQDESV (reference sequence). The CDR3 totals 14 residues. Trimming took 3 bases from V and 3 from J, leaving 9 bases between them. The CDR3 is CASSFTDRGNTIYF. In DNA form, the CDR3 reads TGTGCCAGCAGCTTCACGGACCGTGGAAACACCATATATTTT.

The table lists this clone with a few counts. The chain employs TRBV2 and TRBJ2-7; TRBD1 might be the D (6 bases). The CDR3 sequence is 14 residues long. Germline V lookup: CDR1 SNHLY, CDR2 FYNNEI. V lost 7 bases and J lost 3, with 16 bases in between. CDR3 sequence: CASKWTERGYEQYF. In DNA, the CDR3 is TGTGCCAGCAAGTGGACAGAACGGGGCTACGAGCAGTACTTC.

This chain's CDR3 is CASKWGPDTQYF. In DNA, the CDR3 is TGCGCCAGCAAATGGGGGCCAGATACGCAGTATTTT. The chain has TRBV5-1 and TRBJ2-3; TRBD1 might be the D (6 bases). The CDR3 spans 12 residues. The germline CDR1 and CDR2 sequences are SGHRS and YFSETQ. The V and J ends lost 6 bases and 4 bases respectively, with 9 bases between them. Looking up the rest from reference TRBV5-1 and TRBJ2-3 gives the full variable domain: KAGVTQTPRYLIKTRGQQVTLSCSPISGHRSVSWYQQTPGQGLQFLFEYFSETQRNKGNFPGRFSGRQFSNSRSEMNVSTLELGDSALYLCASKWGPDTQYFGPGTRLTVL.

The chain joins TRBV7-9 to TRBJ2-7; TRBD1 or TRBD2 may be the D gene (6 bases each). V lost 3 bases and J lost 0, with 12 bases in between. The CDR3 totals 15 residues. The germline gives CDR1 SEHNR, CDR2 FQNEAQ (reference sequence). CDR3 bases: TGTGCCAGCAGCTTTGGGGGGCGAAGCTCCTACGAGCAGTACTTC. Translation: CASSFGGRSSYEQYF.

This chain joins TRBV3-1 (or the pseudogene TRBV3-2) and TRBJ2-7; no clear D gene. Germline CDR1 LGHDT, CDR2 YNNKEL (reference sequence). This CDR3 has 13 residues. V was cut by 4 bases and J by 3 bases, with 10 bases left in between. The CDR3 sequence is CASSPRSFYEQYF. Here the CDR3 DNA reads TGTGCCAGCAGCCCCAGGAGTTTCTACGAGCAGTACTTC.

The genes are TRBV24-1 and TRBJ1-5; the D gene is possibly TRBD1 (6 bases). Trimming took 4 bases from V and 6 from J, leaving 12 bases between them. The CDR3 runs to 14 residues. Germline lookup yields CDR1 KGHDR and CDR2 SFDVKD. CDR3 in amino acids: CATSDRGIGQPQHF. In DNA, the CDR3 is TGTGCCACCAGTGACAGGGGCATTGGTCAGCCCCAGCATTTT.

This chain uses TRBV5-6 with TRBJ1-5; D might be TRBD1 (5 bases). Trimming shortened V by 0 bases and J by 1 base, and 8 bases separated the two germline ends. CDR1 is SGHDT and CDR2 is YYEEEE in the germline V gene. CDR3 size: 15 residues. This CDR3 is CASSLGGRSNQPQHF. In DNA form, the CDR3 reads TGTGCCAGCAGCTTGGGGGGGAGGAGCAATCAGCCCCAGCATTTT.

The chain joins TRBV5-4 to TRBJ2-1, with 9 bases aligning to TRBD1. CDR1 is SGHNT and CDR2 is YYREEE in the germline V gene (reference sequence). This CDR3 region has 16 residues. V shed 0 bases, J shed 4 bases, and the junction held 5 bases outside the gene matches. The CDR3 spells CASSLAEGTGYNEQFF. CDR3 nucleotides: TGTGCCAGCAGCTTGGCCGAAGGGACAGGGTACAATGAGCAGTTCTTC.

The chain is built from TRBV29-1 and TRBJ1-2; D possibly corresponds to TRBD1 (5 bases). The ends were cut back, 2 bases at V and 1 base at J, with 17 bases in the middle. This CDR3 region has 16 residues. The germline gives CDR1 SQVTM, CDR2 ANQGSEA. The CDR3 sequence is CSVESSQGTFNYGYTF. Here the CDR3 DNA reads TGCAGCGTTGAAAGCAGTCAGGGAACCTTTAACTATGGCTACACCTTC. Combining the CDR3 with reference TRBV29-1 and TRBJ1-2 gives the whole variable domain SAVISQKPSRDICQRGTSLTIQCQVDSQVTMMFWYRQQPGQSLTLIATANQGSEATYESGFVIDKFPISRPNLTFSTLTVSNMSPEDSSIYLCSVESSQGTFNYGYTFGSGTRLTVV.

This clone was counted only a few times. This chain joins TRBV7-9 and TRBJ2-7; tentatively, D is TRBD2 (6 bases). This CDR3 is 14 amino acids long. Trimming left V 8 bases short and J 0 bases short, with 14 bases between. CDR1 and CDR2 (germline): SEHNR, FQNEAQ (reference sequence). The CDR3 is CASHRPGSSYEQYF. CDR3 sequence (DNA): TGTGCCAGCCATCGACCCGGGAGCTCCTACGAGCAGTACTTC.

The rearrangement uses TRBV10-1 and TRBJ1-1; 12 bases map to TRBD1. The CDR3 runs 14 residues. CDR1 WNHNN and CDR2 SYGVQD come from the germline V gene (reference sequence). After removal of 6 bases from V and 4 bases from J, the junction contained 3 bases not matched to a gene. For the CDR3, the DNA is TGCGCCAGCAGACCGGGACAGGGGGCCACTGAAGCTTTCTTT. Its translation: CASRPGQGATEAFF.

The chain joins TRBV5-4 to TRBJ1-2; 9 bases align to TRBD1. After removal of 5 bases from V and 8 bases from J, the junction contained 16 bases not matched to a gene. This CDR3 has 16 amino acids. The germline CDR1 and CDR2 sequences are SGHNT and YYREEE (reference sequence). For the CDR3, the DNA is TGTGCCAGCAGGGGACAGGGCGCCCCCGGGATCCGCGGCTACACCTTC. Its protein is CASRGQGAPGIRGYTF.

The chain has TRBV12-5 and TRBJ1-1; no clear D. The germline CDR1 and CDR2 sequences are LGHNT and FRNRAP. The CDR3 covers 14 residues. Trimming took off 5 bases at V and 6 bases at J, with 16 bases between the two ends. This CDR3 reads CASGPPRQESEAFF. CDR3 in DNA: TGTGCTAGTGGTCCTCCCCGGCAGGAGTCTGAAGCTTTCTTT.